This T cell receptor (beta chain) was obtained from a study of identical twins. About this clonotype itself: What it recognizes is unknown.

V was cut by 0 bases and J by 3 bases, with 12 bases left in between. CDR1 and CDR2 (germline): LNHNV, YYDKDF (reference sequence). CDR3 length: 15 residues. TCRdb reprocessed the 5' RACE reads with MiXCR, giving one entry per CDR3 protein. Among fewer than 650,000 distinct CDR3 sequences listed, roughly 9.9% were seen once. Study-wide results and limits: Cord blood's abundant beta clonotypes had fewer insertions, unlike memory repertoires. Cross-sectional statistical analysis was relied on for the conclusions, without the same donors being followed.

This sample also belongs to another study, concerning yellow fever vaccine responses in identical twins.

Sequenced: PBMCs. V is TRBV15 and J is TRBJ2-7; weak D call: TRBD1 (5 bases). This TCR was sampled from a woman younger than 35 in good health. The DNA for the CDR3 is TGTGCCACCAGCAGAGATAGGGCAGACAGCTACGAGCAGTACTTC. It codes for CATSRDRADSYEQYF.